This T cell receptor beta chain was observed in a study of shared T cell receptors in the human thymus. Clones were read by immunoSEQ multiplex PCR, and TCRdb kept only the in-frame ones, dropping some. The table shows 500,000 to 550,000 clones, with 70% to 80% occurring only once. Trimming cost V 3 bases and J 3 bases; bases outside gene matches: 2. This CDR3 region has 14 residues. In germline, CDR1 is SEHNR, CDR2 FQNEAQ (reference sequence). These data were also reused for a study on human thymus T cells.

What was sequenced was thymocytes. The source of this sequence is a boy less than two years old with a congenital heart defect. The chain combines TRBV7-9 with TRBJ2-3; 8 bases map to TRBD1. The DNA for the CDR3 is TGTGCCAGCAGCTTTACAGGGGGGACAGATACGCAGTATTTT. This gives the protein CASSFTGGTDTQYF. The full variable domain, its missing parts supplied by reference TRBV7-9 and TRBJ2-3, is DTGVSQNPRHKITKRGQNVTFRCDPISEHNRLYWYRQTLGQGPEFLTYFQNEAQLEKSRLLSDRFSAERPKGSFSTLEIQRTEQGDSAMYLCASSFTGGTDTQYFGPGTRLTVL.